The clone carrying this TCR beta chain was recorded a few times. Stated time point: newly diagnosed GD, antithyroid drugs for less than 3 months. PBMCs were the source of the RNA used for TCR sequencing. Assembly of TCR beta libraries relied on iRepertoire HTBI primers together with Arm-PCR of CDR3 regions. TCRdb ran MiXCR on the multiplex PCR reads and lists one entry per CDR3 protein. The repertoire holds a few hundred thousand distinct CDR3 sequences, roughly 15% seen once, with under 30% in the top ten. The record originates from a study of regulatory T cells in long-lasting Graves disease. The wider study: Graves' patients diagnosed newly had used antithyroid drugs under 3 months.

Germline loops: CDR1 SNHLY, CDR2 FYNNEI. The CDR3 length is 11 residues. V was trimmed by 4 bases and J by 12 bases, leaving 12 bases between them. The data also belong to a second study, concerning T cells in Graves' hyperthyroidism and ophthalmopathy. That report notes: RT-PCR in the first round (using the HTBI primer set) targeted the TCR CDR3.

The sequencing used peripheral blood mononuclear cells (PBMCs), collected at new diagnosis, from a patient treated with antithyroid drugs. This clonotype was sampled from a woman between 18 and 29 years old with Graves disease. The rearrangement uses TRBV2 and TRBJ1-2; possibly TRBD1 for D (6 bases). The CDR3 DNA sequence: TGTGCCAGCAGTGTCGGGGCAGGGGACACCTTC. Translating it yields CASSVGAGDTF.